This T cell receptor beta chain comes out of a study of T cells after posttransplantation cyclophosphamide. General study points: TRB overlap between skin or GI tissue T cells and blood was limited. Later blood repertoires were often dominated by clones from the donor CD8+ memory compartment. Recipient CMV seropositivity and CMV reactivation strongly tracked TRB clonality.

CDR3 size: 15 residues. V was shortened by 1 base and J by 4 bases, with 13 bases between the two germline ends. Germline CDR1 MGHRA, CDR2 YSYEKL. Produced via immunoSEQ multiplex PCR; TCRdb's table is partial and in-frame only. The table includes about 21,000 clones, roughly 98% detected once. In the case of this clone: Its antigen is still unknown.

The naive gate required viable CD3+CD4+ or CD3+CD8+ cells with CCR7+CD45RA+CD45RO-CD95-CD27+CD28+ phenotype. The specimen sequenced was naive CD8+ T cells sorted from PBMCs. This clonotype was sampled from a man aged 40-49 years in good health, CMV-negative, and a related stem cell transplant donor. The chain joins TRBV4-1 to TRBJ2-5; tentatively, D is TRBD1 (5 bases). CDR3 in amino acids: CASSQGDSSGETQYF. In nucleotides, the CDR3 is TGCGCCAGCAGCCAAGGAGACAGTTCGGGAGAGACCCAGTACTTC.